What follows are 28 T cell receptor beta chains derived from one specimen sequenced in a study of spatial heterogeneity in lung cancer. The time point: blood at routine non-recurrence follow-up after resection. MiXCR, applied by TCRdb to the 5' RACE reads, yields one record per CDR3 protein. In the table there are some 36,000 distinct CDR3 sequences, just over 7.5% of which are singletons. The source material was PBMCs, sampled at follow-up. These receptors were obtained from a male donor with early-stage non-small cell lung cancer.

This clonotype was recorded many times. The chain has TRBV12-3 or TRBV12-4 and TRBJ1-2; the match to TRBD1 covers 9 bases. The CDR3 contains 14 residues. The ends lost 4 bases at V and 8 bases at J; junction bases unmatched: 8. The CDR3 is CASSSQGAENGYTF. The CDR3 DNA sequence: TGTGCCAGCAGTTCACAGGGGGCAGAAAACGGCTACACCTTC.

The sample holds many counts of this clonotype. The chain links TRBV5-1 to TRBJ1-5; TRBD1 is a possible D gene (6 bases). The ends were cut back, 0 bases at V and 3 bases at J, with 10 bases in the middle. The CDR3 runs 15 residues. CDR1 is SGHRS and CDR2 is YFSETQ in the germline V gene. The chain's CDR3 is CASSLEQGLNQPQHF. In DNA, the CDR3 is TGCGCCAGCAGCTTGGAACAGGGTCTCAATCAGCCCCAGCATTTT.

This clonotype was counted many times. The gene calls are TRBV5-8 and TRBJ1-1; 8 bases are shared with TRBD1. The CDR3 spans 13 residues. CDR1 and CDR2 (germline): SGHTS, YDEGEE. V dropped 4 bases and J dropped 7; count of bases not matched to a gene: 6. The DNA for the CDR3 is TGTGCCAGCAGCCAAAGAGGGACAGGTGAAGCTTTCTTT. Residues: CASSQRGTGEAFF.

The chain joins TRBV19 to TRBJ2-6; 11 bases are a match to TRBD1. The length of the CDR3 is 19 residues. After removal of 2 bases from V and 0 bases from J, the junction contained 6 bases not matched to a gene. Looked up from germline, CDR1 is LNHDA and CDR2 is SQIVND (reference sequence). The CDR3 loop reads CASSITGTGGLSGANVLTF. In nucleotides, the CDR3 is TGTGCCAGTAGTATAACGGGGACAGGGGGACTCTCTGGGGCCAACGTCCTGACTTTC.

This clonotype was counted at least ten times. The J gene is TRBJ2-1, the V gene TRBV2; 7 nucleotides line up with TRBD1. Per the germline V gene, CDR1 is SNHLY and CDR2 is FYNNEI. Germline trimming cut 8 bases from V and 0 bases from J; bases unmatched to any gene: 4. The CDR3 is 14 residues long. The CDR3 loop is CASRQGSSYNEQFF. The CDR3 DNA sequence: TGTGCCAGCCGACAGGGAAGCTCCTACAATGAGCAGTTCTTC.

This clonotype has at least ten counts. The gene calls are TRBV12-3 or TRBV12-4 and TRBJ2-3; 10 bases align to TRBD2. J was trimmed by 5 bases and V by 2 bases; bases with no gene match: 10. The CDR3 length is 17 residues. The CDR3 region has the DNA TGTGCCAGCAGTTTAAGACTAGCGGGCCCTGCGGGAGATACGCAGTATTTT. It yields the protein CASSLRLAGPAGDTQYF.

This clonotype occurred many times. The V gene is TRBV27, the J gene TRBJ2-5, with D perhaps given as TRBD1 or TRBD2 (5 bases each). Germline V gene lookup returns CDR1 MNHEY and CDR2 SMNVEV (reference sequence). The CDR3 has 13 residues. V was shortened by 1 base and J by 7 bases, with 10 bases between the two germline ends. The CDR3 nucleotides read TGTGCCAGCAGTTTATTGGGGACGAGGACCCAGTACTTC. This encodes CASSLLGTRTQYF.

This clonotype was recorded many times. The chain recombines TRBV21-1 with TRBJ2-3. TRBV21-1 is recorded as a pseudogene. CDR3 length: 16 amino acids. The CDR3 loop reads CASSRSDRSSTDTQYF. The CDR3 DNA is TGTGCCAGCAGTCGCTCCGACCGGTCTAGCACAGATACGCAGTATTTT.

This clonotype was counted at least ten times. V usage is TRBV4-2 and J usage is TRBJ2-6, with D unresolved. The length of the CDR3 is 16 residues. CDR1 is LGHNA and CDR2 is YNFKEQ in the germline V gene. Trimming shortened V by 11 bases and J by 0 bases, and 17 bases separated the two germline ends. The CDR3 nucleotides are TGTGCCGGTGTCCAGGACCCAGCCTCTGGGGCCAACGTCCTGACTTTC. It specifies CAGVQDPASGANVLTF.

The sample holds many counts of this clonotype. V and J are TRBV2 and TRBJ2-5; 8 positions agree with TRBD2. V lost 6 bases, J lost 3 bases, and 6 bases stayed unmatched. Germline-derived CDR1 and CDR2 are SNHLY and FYNNEI. The CDR3 is 14 amino acids. The CDR3 reads CASSLGLVEETQYF. For the CDR3, the DNA is TGTGCCAGCAGCCTGGGACTAGTCGAAGAGACCCAGTACTTC.

This clonotype came up many times. CDR3 amino acids: CASSLGNRDEQFF. In DNA, the CDR3 is TGTGCCAGCAGCTTAGGAAACAGGGATGAGCAGTTCTTC. This sequence joins TRBV7-6 and TRBJ2-1; D possibly corresponds to TRBD1 (6 bases). This CDR3 comprises 13 residues. The V end lost 1 base, the J end lost 8 bases, and 9 bases lay between the germline ends. Germline CDR1 reads SGHVS; CDR2 reads FNYEAQ.

This clonotype was found many times. V is TRBV19 and J is TRBJ2-1; the D call may be TRBD1 or TRBD2 (5 bases each). The CDR3 covers 15 residues. Germline V lookup: CDR1 LNHDA, CDR2 SQIVND (reference sequence). V was pared by 3 bases and J by 0 bases, with 9 bases between. The CDR3 loop reads CASSIGTDSYNEQFF. CDR3 nucleotide sequence: TGTGCCAGTAGTATTGGGACGGACTCCTACAATGAGCAGTTCTTC. The complete variable domain, with remaining parts taken from reference TRBV19 and TRBJ2-1, reads DGGITQSPKYLFRKEGQNVTLSCEQNLNHDAMYWYRQDPGQGLRLIYYSQIVNDFQKGDIAEGYSVSREKKESFPLTVTSAQKNPTAFYLCASSIGTDSYNEQFFGPGTRLTVL.

This clonotype was counted ten times or more. The gene calls are TRBV4-2 and TRBJ2-7; the D is unclear. CDR1 is LGHNA, CDR2 YNFKEQ, per germline. The ends were cut back, 1 base at V and 2 bases at J, with 3 bases in the middle. The CDR3 runs to 12 residues. This CDR3 reads CASSQGTYEQYF. The CDR3 nucleotides read TGTGCCAGCAGCCAAGGGACCTACGAGCAGTACTTC.

This clonotype has at least ten counts. The chain has TRBV7-3 and TRBJ1-1, with no clear D. Trimming left V 5 bases short and J 4 bases short, with 17 bases between. Germline V gene sequence: CDR1 SGHTA, CDR2 FQGTGA. CDR3 length: 15 amino acids. CDR3 sequence (DNA): TGTGCCAGCAGCCCCCTTGTGGGCCTATCCACTGAAGCTTTCTTT. Its protein is CASSPLVGLSTEAFF.

This clonotype was recorded at least ten times. The chain combines TRBV19 with TRBJ1-2; a weak D match, TRBD1 (5 bases). V lost 6 bases and J lost 7, with 21 bases in between. Looked up from germline, CDR1 is LNHDA and CDR2 is SQIVND (reference sequence). The CDR3 sequence is 15 residues long. This CDR3 reads CASSKTGSMYGGYTF. The DNA for the CDR3 is TGTGCCAGTAGCAAAACAGGTTCGATGTACGGTGGCTACACCTTC.

Comments on this clonotype: A much more abundant neighbour one base away suggests this may be a read error. V gene TRBV30 combines with J gene TRBJ2-7, with D unresolved. Germline assignment: CDR1 GTSNPN and CDR2 SVGIG (reference sequence). The ends were cut back, 3 bases at V and 7 bases at J, with 19 bases in the middle. The CDR3 runs 14 residues. In DNA, the CDR3 is TGTGCCTGGAGCCGACCAGATGGGATACGGGAGCAGTACTTC. Protein product: CAWSRPDGIREQYF.

There are many counts of this clonotype. The rearrangement joins TRBV7-3 to TRBJ2-1; D uncertain. Trimming removed 1 base at V and 2 bases at J, with 9 bases between. In germline, CDR1 is SGHTA, CDR2 FQGTGA. The CDR3 covers 15 residues. CDR3 DNA sequence: TGTGCCAGCAGCTTAAGAGATTCCCCCTACAATGAGCAGTTCTTC. As protein: CASSLRDSPYNEQFF.

The chain employs TRBV5-1 and TRBJ1-1; D may be TRBD1 (5 bases). Germline CDR1 SGHRS, CDR2 YFSETQ. With 3 bases removed from V and 5 bases from J, the gap between germline ends came to 11 bases. The CDR3 extends over 13 amino acids. The CDR3 nucleotides are TGCGCCAGCAGCTGGGACCTCTTGACTGAAGCTTTCTTT. This codes for CASSWDLLTEAFF.

This clonotype was counted many times. The chain combines TRBV28 with TRBJ2-5, with 7 bases fitting TRBD1. V lost 3 bases and J lost 3; bases outside the gene matches: 7. The CDR3 sequence is 15 residues long. CDR1 MDHEN and CDR2 SYDVKM come from the germline V gene. The CDR3: CASSLGQFGEETQYF. Written as DNA, the CDR3 is TGTGCCAGCAGTTTGGGACAGTTTGGAGAAGAGACCCAGTACTTC.

The rearrangement links TRBV10-3 to TRBJ2-1; the D is unclear. V gave up 6 bases and J gave up 0 bases, with 12 bases separating them. Germline CDR1 reads ENHRY; CDR2 reads SYGVKD. This CDR3 is 15 amino acids long. Here the CDR3 DNA reads TGTGCCATCAGACTTGGCCTCAACTCCTACAATGAGCAGTTCTTC. Its translation is CAIRLGLNSYNEQFF.

This clonotype was seen repeatedly, ten times or more. V is TRBV29-1 and J is TRBJ2-7; TRBD1 aligns across 8 bases. CDR1 SQVTM and CDR2 ANQGSEA come from the germline V gene. CDR3 length: 14 amino acids. V gave up 7 bases and J gave up 1 base; unmatched junction bases: 9. As DNA, the CDR3 is TGCAGCGCTGCGGGACAGGAGACATCCTACGAGCAGTACTTC. Translation: CSAAGQETSYEQYF.

Many counts were recorded for this clonotype. V is TRBV2 and J is TRBJ1-1; no definite D call. V lost 4 bases, J lost 4 bases, and 22 bases lay in between. This CDR3 has 17 residues. Germline CDR1 and CDR2: SNHLY and FYNNEI. CDR3 nucleotide sequence: TGTGCCAGCAGTGGTCAGTCACGAATAGCTGGGATCACTGAAGCTTTCTTT. Amino acids: CASSGQSRIAGITEAFF.

At least ten counts were recorded for this clonotype. The CDR3 region has the DNA TGTGCCAGTAATAACAATGAGCAGTTCTTC. Translating gives CASNNNEQFF. J is TRBJ2-1 and V is TRBV19; no reliable D call. Germline values: CDR1 LNHDA, CDR2 SQIVND (reference sequence). The CDR3 runs 10 residues. V lost 7 bases to trimming and J lost 5 bases, with 3 bases between them.

This clonotype was seen ten or more times. The rearrangement links TRBV29-1 to TRBJ2-6; tentatively, D is TRBD1 (5 bases). CDR3 length: 17 amino acids. Trimming shortened V by 1 base and J by 0 bases, and 13 bases separated the two germline ends. The germline V gene encodes CDR1 SQVTM and CDR2 ANQGSEA. The CDR3 DNA reads TGCAGCGTTGAAGCCCTCGGCCAGGGCTCTGGGGCCAACGTCCTGACTTTC. Translated, it gives CSVEALGQGSGANVLTF.

This clonotype was counted at least ten times. V gene TRBV6-4 combines with J gene TRBJ2-3; unclear D gene. The CDR3 covers 14 residues. The germline V gene encodes CDR1 MRHNA and CDR2 SNTAGT. V was shortened by 3 bases and J by 1 base, with 8 bases between the two germline ends. The CDR3 DNA reads as TGTGCCAGCAGTGAGCCCAGTCGCACAGATACGCAGTATTTT. This encodes CASSEPSRTDTQYF.

Only a few counts were recorded for this clonotype. The chain employs TRBV27 and TRBJ2-5; 7 nucleotides align to TRBD1. The CDR3 length is 14 residues. Germline trimming cut 6 bases from V and 5 bases from J; bases unmatched to any gene: 9. Germline-derived CDR1 and CDR2 are MNHEY and SMNVEV (reference sequence). This chain's CDR3 is CASRQQGSPETQYF. Written as DNA, the CDR3 is TGTGCCAGCAGGCAACAGGGGTCCCCGGAGACCCAGTACTTC.

This clonotype was observed many times. The J gene is TRBJ1-2, the V gene TRBV10-3; D possibly corresponds to TRBD1 (5 bases). The CDR3 has 13 amino acids. The V gene lost 4 bases and the J gene lost 8 bases, with 14 bases spanning the gap. CDR1 and CDR2 (germline): ENHRY, SYGVKD. The CDR3 DNA is TGTGCCATCAGTGCGTCGGGGGTCGGCGGCTACACCTTC. It yields the protein CAISASGVGGYTF.

The table lists this clonotype with many counts. V gene TRBV3-1 combines with J gene TRBJ2-1, with D unclear. CDR3 size: 14 residues. The V gene's germline CDR1 is LGHDT and CDR2 YNNKEL (reference sequence). Trimming pared 1 base from V and 2 bases from J, leaving 6 bases between. For the CDR3, the DNA is TGTGCCAGCAGCCAAGGGAATCCCTACAATGAGCAGTTCTTC. Translating it yields CASSQGNPYNEQFF.